This TCR beta chain was captured by sequencing in a study of T cell changes during pregnancy in multiple sclerosis. Sequencing used immunoSEQ multiplex PCR; TCRdb keeps in-frame clones, though not all of them. The sample holds about 100,000 clones, more than 85% seen once. The CDR3 contains 11 residues. Per germline, CDR1 LNHDA and CDR2 SQIVND (reference sequence). V was cut by 4 bases and J by 4 bases, with 5 bases left in between. The starting material was peripheral blood, obtained after pregnancy. The rearrangement joins TRBV19 to TRBJ2-7, with D possibly TRBD1 on 5 matching bases. The TCR comes from a female donor with multiple sclerosis, enrolled in a pregnancy study. The CDR3 DNA follows: TGTGCCAGTAGTACAGGGTACGAGCAGTACTTC. Translation: CASSTGYEQYF.